These 15 T cell receptor beta chains share one sample of origin, sequenced in a study of vaccination effects on CD4 cells after COVID-19. These receptors are not linked to any known antigen. Pools of viral peptides were used by the ViraFEST assay to expand antigen-specific CD4+ T cells ahead of sequencing. Cells that had been cultured for 10 days were the source of isolated CD4+ T cells. Data came from immunoSEQ multiplex PCR; TCRdb stores just in-frame clones and leaves some out. The sample yields approximately 54,000 clones, 65% to 90% seen once. The sequencing here drew on CD4+ T cells from PBMCs cultured with HCoV-229E spike peptides, taken before COVID-19 vaccination. Receptor source: a human donor who received a COVID-19 vaccine.

J is TRBJ2-5 and V is TRBV18; D gene ambiguous. Per germline, CDR1 KGHSH and CDR2 LQKENI. The CDR3 runs 15 residues. Trimming left V 2 bases short and J 3 bases short, with 13 bases between. In nucleotides, the CDR3 is TGTGCCAGCTCACCAAGTATGCAGCAAAAAGAGACCCAGTACTTC. This encodes CASSPSMQQKETQYF.

This chain uses TRBV19 with TRBJ2-5; 7 positions match TRBD1. Looked up from germline, CDR1 is LNHDA and CDR2 is SQIVND (reference sequence). Losses at the gene ends were 9 bases for V and 3 bases for J; bases not matched to a gene: 4. The length of the CDR3 is 12 residues. The CDR3 nucleotides are TGTGCCAGCACCGGGACAGAAGAGACCCAGTACTTC. Translation: CASTGTEETQYF.

In its sample, this clone was seen a few times. This chain connects TRBV19 to TRBJ1-5, with TRBD1 identical over 8 bases. CDR1 is LNHDA, CDR2 SQIVND, per germline (reference sequence). J was trimmed by 6 bases and V by 6 bases; bases with no gene match: 10. The CDR3 is made up of 15 amino acids. CDR3 amino acids: CASSTRTGPSQPQHF. The CDR3 DNA sequence: TGTGCCAGTAGCACACGGACAGGGCCGAGTCAGCCCCAGCATTTT.

This clone came up once. The chain uses TRBV4-1 and TRBJ1-4; D remains unclear. CDR3 length equals 18 residues. The germline gives CDR1 MGHRA, CDR2 YSYEKL. V lost 3 bases and J lost 3, with 20 bases in between. The CDR3 coding sequence is TGCGCCAGCAGCCATATCGCGTACGTGTCCAGACCTAATGAAAAACTGTTTTTT. The encoded protein is CASSHIAYVSRPNEKLFF.

This clone was found a few times. The CDR3 DNA follows: TGTGCCAGCAGCCCAGGGCCGGCGGATACGCAGTATTTT. Protein: CASSPGPADTQYF. The chain links TRBV7-3 to TRBJ2-3, with D perhaps matching TRBD1 (5 bases). The CDR3 sequence is 13 residues long. Trimming left V 5 bases short and J 6 bases short, with 12 bases between. Germline V gene lookup returns CDR1 SGHTA and CDR2 FQGTGA.

This clone was recorded a few times. V gene TRBV6-6 combines with J gene TRBJ1-1; D is ambiguous. Trimming cost V 2 bases and J 1 base, with 11 bases left between them. This CDR3 contains 15 residues. Germline V gene sequence: CDR1 MNHNY, CDR2 SVGAGI (reference sequence). The CDR3 DNA reads TGTGCCAGCAGTTACCTCCAAGCCGGGAACACTGAAGCTTTCTTT. Its protein is CASSYLQAGNTEAFF.

Remarks on this clone: The CDR3 does not close with the conserved phenylalanine or tryptophan, likely indicating a read error. Because the CDR3's place on the DNA is in doubt, the DNA is left out and the CDR3 is given as listed by TCRdb. The V call is TRBV5-8, the J call TRBJ1-3; the table's D gene call, TRBD1, was not cross checked with the DNA. The CDR3 is 12 amino acids long, termini counted. The germline CDR1 and CDR2 sequences are SGHTS and YDEGEE. CDR3 in amino acids: CASSPYLGTPVL.

This clone was counted a few times. The chain is built from TRBV5-1 and TRBJ2-2; D unresolved. Germline V gene sequence: CDR1 SGHRS, CDR2 YFSETQ. CDR3 length: 16 amino acids. The ends were cut back, 4 bases at V and 4 bases at J, with 17 bases in the middle. This chain's CDR3 is CASSPVPAQATGELFF. The CDR3 nucleotides are TGCGCCAGCAGCCCAGTTCCGGCCCAGGCCACCGGGGAGCTGTTTTTT.

The chain joins TRBV6-4 to TRBJ2-1, with D possibly matching TRBD1 (6 bases). V was shortened by 3 bases and J by 0 bases, with 12 bases between the two germline ends. The CDR3 has 16 residues. Germline values: CDR1 MRHNA, CDR2 SNTAGT. The CDR3 loop is CASSDKGVSSYNEQFF. The DNA for the CDR3 is TGTGCCAGCAGTGATAAGGGGGTCAGCTCCTACAATGAGCAGTTCTTC.

This clone showed up just a few times. In nucleotides, the CDR3 is TGTGCCAGCTCACCAAGGAATGACAACCCCTCTGGGGCCAACGTCCTGACTTTC. It specifies CASSPRNDNPSGANVLTF. V usage is TRBV18 and J usage is TRBJ2-6; no definite D call. Germline V gene data show CDR1 as KGHSH and CDR2 as LQKENI. V dropped 2 bases and J dropped 0 bases, with 14 bases sitting between them. The CDR3 extends over 18 amino acids. The full variable domain, in which reference TRBV18 and TRBJ2-6 provide the parts outside the CDR3, is NAGVMQNPRHLVRRRGQEARLRCSPMKGHSHVYWYRQLPEEGLKFMVYLQKENIIDESGMPKERFSAEFPKEGPSILRIQQVVRGDSAAYFCASSPRNDNPSGANVLTFGAGSRLTVL.

CDR3 coding DNA: TGTGCCAGCAGCCTAGGAACTCCCGTCTACGAGCAGTACGTC. Protein: CASSLGTPVYEQYV. This sequence joins TRBV6-6 and TRBJ2-7; no clear D gene. Trimming removed 6 bases from V and 3 bases from J, with 15 bases in between. Germline lookup yields CDR1 MNHNY and CDR2 SVGAGI (reference sequence). This CDR3 spans 14 amino acids.

The chain carries TRBV18 and TRBJ2-2; possible D gene TRBD1, 5 bases. The CDR3 contains 13 residues. With 6 bases removed from V and 1 base from J, the gap between germline ends came to 6 bases. The germline gives CDR1 KGHSH, CDR2 LQKENI. The chain's CDR3 is CASSGQNTGELFF. CDR3 DNA: TGTGCCAGCTCCGGACAGAACACCGGGGAGCTGTTTTTT.

The chain couples TRBV2 to TRBJ2-7; 7 nucleotides agree with TRBD1. Trimming took 5 bases from V and 2 from J; bases not matched to a gene: 6. CDR3 size: 14 residues. The germline V gene encodes CDR1 SNHLY and CDR2 FYNNEI. CDR3 amino acids: CASSRRDRTYEQYV. In nucleotides, the CDR3 is TGTGCCAGCAGTCGCCGGGACAGAACCTACGAGCAGTACGTC.

J is TRBJ2-5 and V is TRBV5-1; D uncertain. Deletions cut 4 bases from V and 1 base from J, with 17 bases between. Germline V gene sequence: CDR1 SGHRS, CDR2 YFSETQ. The CDR3 spans 16 residues. CDR3 in DNA: TGCGCCAGCAGCCAATACTTTATAGTCCCCCAAGAGACCCAGTACTTC. This gives the protein CASSQYFIVPQETQYF.

The V call is TRBV27, the J call TRBJ1-5, with D possibly matching TRBD1 (5 bases). Germline values: CDR1 MNHEY, CDR2 SMNVEV (reference sequence). The CDR3 spans 16 residues. The germline V and J ends were trimmed by 5 bases and 2 bases, with 16 bases remaining between them. CDR3 in amino acids: CASSPVGALGNQPQHF. The CDR3 DNA reads as TGTGCCAGCAGTCCTGTAGGGGCGCTTGGCAATCAGCCCCAGCATTTT.